This TCR beta chain was profiled in a study of early T cells in non-severe SARS-CoV-2 infection. About the research overall: Unsorted whole blood bulk RNA was sequenced, with unpaired chains.

Germline values: CDR1 MNHEY, CDR2 SVGAGI. The CDR3 extends over 15 amino acids. Unmatched junction bases numbered 4, after V lost 5 bases and J lost 1 base. Many counts were recorded for this clonotype. Researchers tagged individual cDNA molecules with unique molecular identifiers. TCRdb reanalysed the 5' RACE reads using MiXCR and keeps one entry per CDR3 protein. The profile shows 20,000 to 25,000 distinct CDR3 sequences, approximately 4.8% of them singletons. This TCR derives from an adult who was a healthcare worker with PCR-confirmed SARS-CoV-2 infection or an uninfected control (not recorded which). The V and J genes are TRBV6-5 and TRBJ2-2, with 7 nucleotides matching TRBD2. Sequenced sample: whole blood. The CDR3 DNA reads TGTGCCAGCAGTGCCGGGGGGATGAACACCGGGGAGCTGTTTTTT. Amino acid sequence: CASSAGGMNTGELFF.